What follows describes a single TCR beta chain. Antigen specificity is unknown. 60 Vbeta and 13 Jbeta primers were used in PCR. Profiled with immunoSEQ multiplex PCR; TCRdb holds only in-frame clones, not every one. The table has about 160,000 clones, around 78% seen once. Germline-derived CDR1 and CDR2 are LGHNA and YNFKEQ. The J segment lost 0 bases and the V segment lost 2 bases, leaving 7 bases of the junction unmatched. CDR3 length: 16 amino acids. The sample originates from a study of cytomegalovirus exposure and HLA in healthy donors. General observations from the study: Common viral pathogens (according to a later analysis) appeared linked to several of the most significant clusters. Reported performance of the classifier showed diagnosis of cytomegalovirus status with high specificity and sensitivity.

This chain uses TRBV4-2 with TRBJ2-7; 7 bases are shared with TRBD1. The sequence came from a man between 40 and 49 years old in good health and CMV-seronegative. Sequencing was carried out using PBMCs. CDR3 DNA sequence: TGTGCCAGCAGCCAACGACAGGGAGAAACCTCCTACGAGCAGTACTTC. It yields the protein CASSQRQGETSYEQYF.